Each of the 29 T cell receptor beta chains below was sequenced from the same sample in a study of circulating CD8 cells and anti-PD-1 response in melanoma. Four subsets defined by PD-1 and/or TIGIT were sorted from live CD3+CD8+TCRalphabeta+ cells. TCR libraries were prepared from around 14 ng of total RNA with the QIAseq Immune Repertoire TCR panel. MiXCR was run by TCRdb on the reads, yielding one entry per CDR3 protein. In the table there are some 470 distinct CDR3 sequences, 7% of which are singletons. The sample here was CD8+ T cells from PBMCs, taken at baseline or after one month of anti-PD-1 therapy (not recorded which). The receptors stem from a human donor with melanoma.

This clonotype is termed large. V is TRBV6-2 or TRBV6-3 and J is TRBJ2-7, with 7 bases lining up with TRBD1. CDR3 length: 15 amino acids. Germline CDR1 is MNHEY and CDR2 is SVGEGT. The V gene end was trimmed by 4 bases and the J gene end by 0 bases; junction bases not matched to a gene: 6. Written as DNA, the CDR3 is TGTGCCAGCAGTTTTGGACAGGCCTCCTCCTACGAGCAGTACTTC. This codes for CASSFGQASSYEQYF.

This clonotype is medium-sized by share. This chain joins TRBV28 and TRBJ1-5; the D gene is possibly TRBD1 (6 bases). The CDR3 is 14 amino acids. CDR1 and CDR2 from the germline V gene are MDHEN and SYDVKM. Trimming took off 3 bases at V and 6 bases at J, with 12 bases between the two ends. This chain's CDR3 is CASSFAGAGQPQHF. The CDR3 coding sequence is TGTGCCAGCAGTTTTGCAGGGGCAGGTCAGCCCCAGCATTTT.

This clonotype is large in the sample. The CDR3 DNA reads TGTGCCACCGAACGGACAGGGGGGGTCTCCTACGAGCAGTACTTC. This translates into CATERTGGVSYEQYF. The chain has TRBV28 and TRBJ2-7, with 10 bases matching TRBD1. The germline V gene has CDR1 MDHEN and CDR2 SYDVKM. This CDR3 comprises 15 residues. After removal of 10 bases from V and 0 bases from J, the junction contained 9 bases not matched to a gene.

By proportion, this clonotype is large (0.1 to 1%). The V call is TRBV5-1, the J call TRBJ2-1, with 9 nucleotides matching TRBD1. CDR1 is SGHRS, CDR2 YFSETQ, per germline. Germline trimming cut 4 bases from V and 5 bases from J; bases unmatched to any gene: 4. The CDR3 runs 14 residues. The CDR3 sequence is CASSPGTGNNEQFF. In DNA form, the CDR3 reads TGCGCCAGCAGCCCCGGGACAGGGAACAATGAGCAGTTCTTC.

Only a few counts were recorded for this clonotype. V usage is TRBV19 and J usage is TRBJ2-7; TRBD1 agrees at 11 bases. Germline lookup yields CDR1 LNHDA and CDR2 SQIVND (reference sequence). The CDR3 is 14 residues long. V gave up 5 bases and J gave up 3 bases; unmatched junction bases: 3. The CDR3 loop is CASSHGTGGYEQYF. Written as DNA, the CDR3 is TGTGCCAGTAGTCACGGGACAGGGGGCTACGAGCAGTACTTC.

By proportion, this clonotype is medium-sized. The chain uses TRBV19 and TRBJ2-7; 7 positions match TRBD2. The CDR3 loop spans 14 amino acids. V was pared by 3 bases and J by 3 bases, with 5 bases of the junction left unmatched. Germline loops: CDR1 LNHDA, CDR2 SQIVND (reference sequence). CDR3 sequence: CASSMGGRDYEQYF. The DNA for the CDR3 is TGTGCCAGTAGTATGGGAGGGCGCGACTACGAGCAGTACTTC. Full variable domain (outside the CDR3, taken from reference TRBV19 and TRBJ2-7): DGGITQSPKYLFRKEGQNVTLSCEQNLNHDAMYWYRQDPGQGLRLIYYSQIVNDFQKGDIAEGYSVSREKKESFPLTVTSAQKNPTAFYLCASSMGGRDYEQYFGPGTRLTVT.

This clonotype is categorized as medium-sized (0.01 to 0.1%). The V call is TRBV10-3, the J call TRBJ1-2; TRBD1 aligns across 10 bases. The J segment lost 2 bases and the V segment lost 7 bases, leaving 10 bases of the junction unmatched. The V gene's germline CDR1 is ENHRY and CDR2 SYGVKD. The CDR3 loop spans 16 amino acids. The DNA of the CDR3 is TGTGCCATCAACGGCCGGGACAGGGGATTAAACTATGGCTACACCTTC. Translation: CAINGRDRGLNYGYTF.

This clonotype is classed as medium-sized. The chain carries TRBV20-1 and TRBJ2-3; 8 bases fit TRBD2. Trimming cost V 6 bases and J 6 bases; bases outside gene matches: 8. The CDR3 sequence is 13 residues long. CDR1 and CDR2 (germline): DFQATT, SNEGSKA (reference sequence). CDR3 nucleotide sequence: TGCAGTGCCAGGGGACTAGAGGCTGATACGCAGTATTTT. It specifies CSARGLEADTQYF.

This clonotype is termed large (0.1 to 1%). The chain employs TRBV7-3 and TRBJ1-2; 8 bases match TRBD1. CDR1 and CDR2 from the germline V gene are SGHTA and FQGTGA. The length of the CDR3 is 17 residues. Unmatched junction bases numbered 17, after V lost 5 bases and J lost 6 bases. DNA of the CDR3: TGTGCCAGCAGCGATGGACAGGGAGGAGGGGCGAGGGATGGCTACACCTTC. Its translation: CASSDGQGGGARDGYTF.

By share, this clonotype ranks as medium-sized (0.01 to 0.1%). The CDR3 sequence is CASSQMPNTGELFF. The CDR3 bases are TGTGCCAGCAGCCAAATGCCAAACACCGGGGAGCTGTTTTTT. This chain links TRBV3-1 with TRBJ2-2; D unresolved. The CDR3 totals 14 residues. V was cut by 2 bases and J by 2 bases, with 6 bases left in between. Germline V CDR1 and CDR2: LGHDT, YNNKEL (reference sequence).

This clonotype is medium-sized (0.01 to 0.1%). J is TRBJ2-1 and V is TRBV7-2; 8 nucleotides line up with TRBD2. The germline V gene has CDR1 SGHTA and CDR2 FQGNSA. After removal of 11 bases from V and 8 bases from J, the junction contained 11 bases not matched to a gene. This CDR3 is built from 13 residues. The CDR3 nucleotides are TGTGCCTCGACCGGGACTAGAGTTTATGAGCAGTTCTTC. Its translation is CASTGTRVYEQFF.

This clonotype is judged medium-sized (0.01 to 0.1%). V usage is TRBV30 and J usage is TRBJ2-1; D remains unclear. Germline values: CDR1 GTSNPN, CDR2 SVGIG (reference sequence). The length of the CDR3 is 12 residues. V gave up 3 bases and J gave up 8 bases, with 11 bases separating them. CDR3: CAWSVDSDEQFF. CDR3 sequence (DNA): TGTGCCTGGAGCGTGGATTCGGATGAGCAGTTCTTC.

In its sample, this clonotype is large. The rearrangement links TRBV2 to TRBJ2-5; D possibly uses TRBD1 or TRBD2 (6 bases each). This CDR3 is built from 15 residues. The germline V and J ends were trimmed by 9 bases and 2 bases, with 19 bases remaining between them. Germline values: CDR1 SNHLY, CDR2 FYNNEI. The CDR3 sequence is CARGVNRDFQETQYF. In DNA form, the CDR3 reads TGTGCCAGGGGGGTCAACAGGGACTTTCAAGAGACCCAGTACTTC.

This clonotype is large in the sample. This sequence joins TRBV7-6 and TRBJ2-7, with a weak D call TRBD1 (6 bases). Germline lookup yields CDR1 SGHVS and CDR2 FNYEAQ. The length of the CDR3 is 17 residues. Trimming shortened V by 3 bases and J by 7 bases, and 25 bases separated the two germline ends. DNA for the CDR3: TGTGCCAGCAGCTTTGACCCCGGGACACCCGGACCGGGGGAGCAGTACTTC. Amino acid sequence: CASSFDPGTPGPGEQYF. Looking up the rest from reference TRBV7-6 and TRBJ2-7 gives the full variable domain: GAGVSQSPRYKVTKRGQDVALRCDPISGHVSLYWYRQALGQGPEFLTYFNYEAQQDKSGLPNDRFSAERPEGSISTLTIQRTEQRDSAMYRCASSFDPGTPGPGEQYFGPGTRLTVT.

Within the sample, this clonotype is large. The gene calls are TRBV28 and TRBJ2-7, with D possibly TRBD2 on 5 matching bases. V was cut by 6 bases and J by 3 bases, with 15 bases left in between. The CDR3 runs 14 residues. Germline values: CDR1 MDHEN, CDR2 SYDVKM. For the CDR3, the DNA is TGTGCCAGCAGGGACTTGGACGGGTTCTACGAGCAGTACTTC. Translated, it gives CASRDLDGFYEQYF.

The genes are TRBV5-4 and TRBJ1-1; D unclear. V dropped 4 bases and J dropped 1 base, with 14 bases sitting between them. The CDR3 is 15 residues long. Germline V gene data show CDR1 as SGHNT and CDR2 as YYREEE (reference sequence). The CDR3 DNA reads TGTGCCAGCAGCCAAGACTCCGCGGCGAACACTGAAGCTTTCTTT. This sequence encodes CASSQDSAANTEAFF.

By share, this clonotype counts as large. In nucleotides, the CDR3 is TGTGCCAGCAGTTATGGGACTAGCGGTAATGAGCAGTTCTTC. Residues: CASSYGTSGNEQFF. This chain links TRBV6-5 with TRBJ2-1, with 11 bases identical to TRBD2. The length of the CDR3 is 14 residues. V lost 3 bases to trimming and J lost 7 bases; unmatched junction nucleotides: 2. CDR1 is MNHEY and CDR2 is SVGAGI in the germline V gene.

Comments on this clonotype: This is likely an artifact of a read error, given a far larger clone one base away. CDR3 DNA sequence: TGTGCCAGCAGTTTCGAGGGCGCCTACGAGCAGTTCTTC. Its protein product is CASSFEGAYEQFF. The rearrangement joins TRBV28 to TRBJ2-1, with D maybe TRBD2 (5 bases). Trimming shortened V by 3 bases and J by 10 bases, and 13 bases separated the two germline ends. The CDR3 contains 13 residues. From germline, CDR1 is MDHEN and CDR2 SYDVKM.

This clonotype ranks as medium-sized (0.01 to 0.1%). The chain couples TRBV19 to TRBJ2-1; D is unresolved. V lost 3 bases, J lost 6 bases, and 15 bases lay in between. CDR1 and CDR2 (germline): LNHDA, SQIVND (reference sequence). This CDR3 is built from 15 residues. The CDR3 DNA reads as TGTGCCAGTAGTATCTTAAGGGTCCCCAGCAATGAGCAGTTCTTC. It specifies CASSILRVPSNEQFF.

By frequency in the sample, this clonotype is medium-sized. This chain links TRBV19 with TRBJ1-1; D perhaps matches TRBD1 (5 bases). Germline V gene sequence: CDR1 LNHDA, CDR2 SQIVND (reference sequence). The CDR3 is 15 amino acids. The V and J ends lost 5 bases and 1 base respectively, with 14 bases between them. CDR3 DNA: TGTGCCAGTAGTTGGACTGGGACCTCGAACACTGAAGCTTTCTTT. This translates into CASSWTGTSNTEAFF.

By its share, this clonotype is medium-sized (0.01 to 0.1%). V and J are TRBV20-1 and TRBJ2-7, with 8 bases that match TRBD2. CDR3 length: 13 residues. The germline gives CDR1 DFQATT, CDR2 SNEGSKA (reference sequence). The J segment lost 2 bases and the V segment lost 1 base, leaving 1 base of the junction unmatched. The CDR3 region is CSARAGGTYEQYF. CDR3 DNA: TGCAGTGCTAGAGCGGGAGGGACCTACGAGCAGTACTTC.

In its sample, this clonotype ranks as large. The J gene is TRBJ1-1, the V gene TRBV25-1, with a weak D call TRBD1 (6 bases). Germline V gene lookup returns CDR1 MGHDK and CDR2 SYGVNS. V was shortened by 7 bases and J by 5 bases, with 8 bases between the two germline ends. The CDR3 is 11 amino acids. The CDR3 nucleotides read TGTGCCAGCATCAGGGGTACTGAAGCTTTCTTT. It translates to CASIRGTEAFF.

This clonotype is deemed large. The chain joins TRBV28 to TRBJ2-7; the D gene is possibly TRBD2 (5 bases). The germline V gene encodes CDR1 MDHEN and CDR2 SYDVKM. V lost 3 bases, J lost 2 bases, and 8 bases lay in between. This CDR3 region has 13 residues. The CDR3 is CASSFEGAYEQYF. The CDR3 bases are TGTGCCAGCAGTTTCGAGGGCGCCTACGAGCAGTACTTC.

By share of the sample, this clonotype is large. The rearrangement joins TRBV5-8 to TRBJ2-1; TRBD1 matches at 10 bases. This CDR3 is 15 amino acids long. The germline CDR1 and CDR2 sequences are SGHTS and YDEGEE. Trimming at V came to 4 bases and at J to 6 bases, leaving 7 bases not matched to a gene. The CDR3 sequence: CASSKDRGFSNEQFF. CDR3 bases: TGTGCCAGCAGCAAGGACAGGGGGTTCAGCAATGAGCAGTTCTTC.

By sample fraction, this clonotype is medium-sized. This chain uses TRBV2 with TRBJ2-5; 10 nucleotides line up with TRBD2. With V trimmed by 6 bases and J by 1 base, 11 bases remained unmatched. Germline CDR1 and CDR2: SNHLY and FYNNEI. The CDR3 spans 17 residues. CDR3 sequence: CASREIVASGGQETQYF. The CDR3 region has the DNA TGTGCCAGCAGAGAGATAGTTGCTAGCGGGGGCCAAGAGACCCAGTACTTC.

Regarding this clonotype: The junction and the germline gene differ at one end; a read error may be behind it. The CDR3 loop is CAGSSGTDTGELFF. The DNA for the CDR3 is TGTGCCGGCAGTTCCGGGACTGACACCGGGGAGCTGTTTTTT. V is TRBV28 and J is TRBJ2-2; D is possibly TRBD2 (6 bases). CDR1 MDHEN and CDR2 SYDVKM come from the germline V gene. The CDR3 loop spans 14 amino acids.

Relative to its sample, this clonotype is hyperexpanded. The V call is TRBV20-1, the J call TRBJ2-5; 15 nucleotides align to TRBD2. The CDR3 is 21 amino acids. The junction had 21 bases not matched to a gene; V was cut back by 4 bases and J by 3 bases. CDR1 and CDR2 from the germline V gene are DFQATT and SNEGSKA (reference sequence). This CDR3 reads CSATGLAGGLREFKMEETQYF. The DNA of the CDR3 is TGCAGTGCTACGGGACTAGCGGGGGGATTACGCGAGTTCAAAATGGAAGAGACCCAGTACTTC.

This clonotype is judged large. The CDR3 loop reads CASSAGNEKLFF. The CDR3 DNA sequence: TGTGCCAGTAGTGCCGGCAATGAAAAACTGTTTTTT. This sequence joins TRBV19 and TRBJ1-4; no firm D call. The germline V gene has CDR1 LNHDA and CDR2 SQIVND (reference sequence). The V gene lost 5 bases and the J gene lost 5 bases, with 6 bases spanning the gap. CDR3 size: 12 residues.

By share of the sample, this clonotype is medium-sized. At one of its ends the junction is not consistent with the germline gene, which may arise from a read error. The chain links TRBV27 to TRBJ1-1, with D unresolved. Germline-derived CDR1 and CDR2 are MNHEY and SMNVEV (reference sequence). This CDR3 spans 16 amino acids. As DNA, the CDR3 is TGTGCCAGCAGTTTAAACCCTACGACTGCGAACTCTGAAGCTTTCTTT. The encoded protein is CASSLNPTTANSEAFF.